A selection of T cell receptor beta chains follows, all from one sample in a study of identical twins. One entry per CDR3 protein, called by TCRdb with MiXCR from the 5' RACE reads. This repertoire shows 230,000 or so distinct CDR3 sequences, about 8% found once; its top ten account for 3%. These data also featured in a second study, about yellow fever vaccine responses in identical twins.

The specimen sequenced was CD8+ T cells sorted from blood. These receptors were obtained from a young woman in good health. Each CDR3 is given with its conserved first and last residue. A D gene is named only where the DNA matches it firmly. Some rows have no size entry. The others give once, few or many, or a class for an expanded clone.

CDR3 protein: CASSLAAGEETQYF; CDR3 DNA: TGTGCTAGCAGCTTAGCTGCAGGGGAAGAGACCCAGTACTTC; clone size: few; J gene: TRBJ2-5; V gene: TRBV7-7; D gene: -
CDR3 protein: CASSQDVTGSGTDTQYF; CDR3 DNA: TGCGCCAGCAGCCAAGATGTAACAGGGTCAGGCACAGATACGCAGTATTTT; clone size: many; J gene: TRBJ2-3; V gene: TRBV4-3; D gene: -
CDR3 protein: CASGGLESYNEQFF; CDR3 DNA: TGTGCCAGCGGAGGACTGGAATCCTACAATGAGCAGTTCTTC; clone size: few; J gene: TRBJ2-1; V gene: TRBV2; D gene: -
CDR3 protein: CASSYPPGGARTGELFF; CDR3 DNA: TGTGCCAGCAGTTACCCCCCCGGGGGGGCGCGTACCGGGGAGCTGTTTTTT; clone size: -; J gene: TRBJ2-2; V gene: TRBV6-5; D gene: TRBD2
CDR3 protein: CASSLAQLLEQFF; CDR3 DNA: TGTGCCAGCAGCTTAGCACAGCTTTTAGAGCAGTTCTTC; clone size: many; J gene: TRBJ2-1; V gene: TRBV7-2; D gene: -
CDR3 protein: CASSQAGSSGANVLTF; CDR3 DNA: TGCGCCAGCAGCCAAGCCGGGAGCTCTGGGGCCAACGTCCTGACTTTC; clone size: many; J gene: TRBJ2-6; V gene: TRBV4-3; D gene: -
CDR3 protein: CASSATGTSRYDTQYF; CDR3 DNA: TGTGCCAGCAGTGCTACAGGGACTAGCCGATATGATACGCAGTATTTT; clone size: -; J gene: TRBJ2-3; V gene: TRBV6-1; D gene: TRBD2
CDR3 protein: CASSLPTTGEEPYEQYF; CDR3 DNA: TGTGCCAGCAGCTTACCCACGACAGGGGAAGAACCCTACGAGCAGTACTTC; clone size: few; J gene: TRBJ2-7; V gene: TRBV7-9; D gene: TRBD1
CDR3 protein: CASSVGGGGRNEQYF; CDR3 DNA: TGTGCCAGCAGCGTAGGTGGCGGGGGGAGGAACGAGCAGTACTTC; clone size: many; J gene: TRBJ2-7; V gene: TRBV9; D gene: TRBD2
CDR3 protein: CASSQDLGTYEQYF; CDR3 DNA: TGCGCCAGCAGCCAAGACTTGGGAACCTACGAGCAGTACTTC; clone size: many; J gene: TRBJ2-7; V gene: TRBV4-3; D gene: -
CDR3 protein: CSARTEREAYEQYF; CDR3 DNA: TGCAGTGCCCGAACGGAGCGGGAGGCCTACGAGCAGTACTTC; clone size: few; J gene: TRBJ2-7; V gene: TRBV20-1; D gene: TRBD2
CDR3 protein: CASNLLGPSPHEQYF; CDR3 DNA: TGTGCCAGCAACCTCCTCGGACCCAGCCCCCACGAGCAGTACTTC; clone size: -; J gene: TRBJ2-7; V gene: TRBV7-9; D gene: -
CDR3 protein: CASSLTPRLENRETQYF; CDR3 DNA: TGTGCCAGCTCCCTCACACCCAGGTTGGAGAATCGGGAGACCCAGTACTTC; clone size: -; J gene: TRBJ2-5; V gene: TRBV18; D gene: -
CDR3 protein: CASSPDRASSTDTQYF; CDR3 DNA: TGTGCCAGCAGTCCGGACAGGGCATCGAGCACAGATACGCAGTATTTT; clone size: few; J gene: TRBJ2-3; V gene: TRBV6-1; D gene: TRBD1
CDR3 protein: CASSLGPPTSGDEQFF; CDR3 DNA: TGTGCCAGCAGCTTAGGCCCCCCTACTAGCGGGGATGAGCAGTTCTTC; clone size: -; J gene: TRBJ2-1; V gene: TRBV11-2; D gene: TRBD2
CDR3 protein: CASSFGGAGELFF; CDR3 DNA: TGTGCCAGCAGTTTCGGGGGGGCCGGGGAGCTGTTTTTT; clone size: many; J gene: TRBJ2-2; V gene: TRBV12-3/TRBV12-4; D gene: TRBD2
CDR3 protein: CSAPQTESYNEQFF; CDR3 DNA: TGCAGTGCCCCTCAGACAGAGTCCTACAATGAGCAGTTCTTC; clone size: few; J gene: TRBJ2-1; V gene: TRBV20-1; D gene: -
CDR3 protein: CASSLGGLAPRYNEQFF; CDR3 DNA: TGTGCCAGCAGCTTAGGTGGACTAGCGCCTCGCTACAATGAGCAGTTCTTC; clone size: -; J gene: TRBJ2-1; V gene: TRBV7-9; D gene: TRBD2
CDR3 protein: CASSSGQSLAKNIQYF; CDR3 DNA: TGTGCCAGCAGCTCCGGACAGTCCCTAGCCAAAAACATTCAGTACTTC; clone size: many; J gene: TRBJ2-4; V gene: TRBV7-9; D gene: -
CDR3 protein: CASRGLAGGETQYF; CDR3 DNA: TGTGCCAGCAGGGGGCTAGCCGGTGGAGAGACCCAGTACTTC; clone size: few; J gene: TRBJ2-5; V gene: TRBV2; D gene: -
CDR3 protein: CASSLVDGVNNEKLFF; CDR3 DNA: TGTGCCAGCAGCTTAGTGGACGGGGTTAACAATGAAAAACTGTTTTTT; clone size: many; J gene: TRBJ1-4; V gene: TRBV11-2; D gene: -
CDR3 protein: CASSMTGSSYEQYF; CDR3 DNA: TGTGCCAGTAGTATGACGGGAAGCTCCTACGAGCAGTACTTC; clone size: few; J gene: TRBJ2-7; V gene: TRBV19; D gene: -
CDR3 protein: CSARTILAGGLYEQYF; CDR3 DNA: TGCAGTGCTAGAACTATCCTGGCGGGAGGACTCTACGAGCAGTACTTC; clone size: many; J gene: TRBJ2-7; V gene: TRBV20-1; D gene: TRBD2
CDR3 protein: CASSELAGDGQETQYF; CDR3 DNA: TGTGCCAGCAGTGAATTGGCAGGGGACGGCCAAGAGACCCAGTACTTC; clone size: few; J gene: TRBJ2-5; V gene: TRBV2; D gene: -
CDR3 protein: CASGSLYGYTF; CDR3 DNA: TGTGCTAGTGGTTCCCTATATGGCTACACCTTC; clone size: -; J gene: TRBJ1-2; V gene: TRBV12-5; D gene: -
CDR3 protein: CASSDAPPRGTYEQYF; CDR3 DNA: TGTGCCAGCAGTGACGCCCCGCCCCGCGGGACCTACGAGCAGTACTTC; clone size: -; J gene: TRBJ2-7; V gene: TRBV2; D gene: -
CDR3 protein: CSAEGRTGGEMPEQYF; CDR3 DNA: TGCAGTGCTGAAGGTCGGACAGGGGGCGAAATGCCCGAGCAGTACTTC; clone size: -; J gene: TRBJ2-7; V gene: TRBV20-1; D gene: TRBD1
CDR3 protein: CASSSWTEETQYF; CDR3 DNA: TGTGCTAGCAGCTCGTGGACAGAAGAGACCCAGTACTTC; clone size: few; J gene: TRBJ2-5; V gene: TRBV7-7; D gene: -
CDR3 protein: CASGLWGTGELFF; CDR3 DNA: TGTGCTAGTGGTTTATGGGGCACCGGGGAGCTGTTTTTT; clone size: few; J gene: TRBJ2-2; V gene: TRBV12-5; D gene: -
CDR3 protein: CASSDTLYNEQFF; CDR3 DNA: TGTGCCAGCAGTGATACTCTCTACAATGAGCAGTTCTTC; clone size: few; J gene: TRBJ2-1; V gene: TRBV2; D gene: -
CDR3 protein: CASRTSGDTDTQYF; CDR3 DNA: TGTGCCAGCAGGACTAGCGGAGACACAGATACGCAGTATTTT; clone size: few; J gene: TRBJ2-3; V gene: TRBV2; D gene: TRBD2
CDR3 protein: CASSLVPYETYEQYF; CDR3 DNA: TGTGCCAGCAGCTTAGTTCCCTACGAGACCTACGAGCAGTACTTC; clone size: few; J gene: TRBJ2-7; V gene: TRBV7-9; D gene: -
CDR3 protein: CASSYYSQETQYF; CDR3 DNA: TGTGCCAGCAGTTACTACAGCCAAGAGACCCAGTACTTC; clone size: few; J gene: TRBJ2-5; V gene: TRBV7-9; D gene: -
CDR3 protein: CASSGGRRVTHEQYF; CDR3 DNA: TGTGCCAGCAGCGGCGGACGCAGGGTGACCCACGAGCAGTACTTC; clone size: few; J gene: TRBJ2-7; V gene: TRBV11-2; D gene: -
CDR3 protein: CASSEAPGQGNYGYTF; CDR3 DNA: TGTGCCAGCAGTGAAGCTCCGGGACAGGGTAACTATGGCTACACCTTC; clone size: -; J gene: TRBJ1-2; V gene: TRBV2; D gene: TRBD1
CDR3 protein: CASSLQKSQVHEQFF; CDR3 DNA: TGTGCCAGCAGCTTACAGAAGAGTCAAGTCCATGAGCAGTTCTTC; clone size: -; J gene: TRBJ2-1; V gene: TRBV7-2; D gene: -
CDR3 protein: CASSQFWSGEGVNTEAFF; CDR3 DNA: TGTGCCAGCAGCCAATTTTGGTCAGGGGAAGGAGTGAACACTGAAGCTTTCTTT; clone size: -; J gene: TRBJ1-1; V gene: TRBV16; D gene: -
CDR3 protein: CSAVMLGGGSYNEQFF; CDR3 DNA: TGCAGTGCTGTTATGCTTGGCGGGGGCTCCTACAATGAGCAGTTCTTC; clone size: many; J gene: TRBJ2-1; V gene: TRBV20-1; D gene: TRBD2
CDR3 protein: CSARDIGALYSYEQYF; CDR3 DNA: TGCAGTGCTAGAGATATTGGTGCCCTTTACTCCTACGAGCAGTACTTC; clone size: many; J gene: TRBJ2-7; V gene: TRBV20-1; D gene: -
CDR3 protein: CASRNRGDYGYTF; CDR3 DNA: TGTGCCAGCAGAAACAGGGGTGACTATGGCTACACCTTC; clone size: -; J gene: TRBJ1-2; V gene: TRBV27; D gene: TRBD1
CDR3 protein: CASSQDSGATSGNTIYF; CDR3 DNA: TGCGCCAGCAGCCAAGATTCAGGGGCGACCTCTGGAAACACCATATATTTT; clone size: many; J gene: TRBJ1-3; V gene: TRBV4-3; D gene: -
CDR3 protein: CASSVTGVIGFF; CDR3 DNA: TGTGCCAGCAGTGTCACAGGGGTCATTGGGTTCTTC; clone size: many; J gene: TRBJ2-1; V gene: TRBV28; D gene: TRBD1
CDR3 protein: CASTSPEGGGSYNEQFF; CDR3 DNA: TGTGCCAGCACCTCCCCAGAGGGAGGGGGCTCCTACAATGAGCAGTTCTTC; clone size: many; J gene: TRBJ2-1; V gene: TRBV12-3/TRBV12-4; D gene: -
CDR3 protein: CSVEEPGQDTREQYF; CDR3 DNA: TGCAGCGTTGAAGAGCCGGGACAGGACACGCGGGAGCAGTACTTC; clone size: many; J gene: TRBJ2-7; V gene: TRBV29-1; D gene: TRBD1
CDR3 protein: CASSFLRGPQETQYF; CDR3 DNA: TGCGCCAGCAGCTTCCTCAGGGGCCCCCAAGAGACCCAGTACTTC; clone size: many; J gene: TRBJ2-5; V gene: TRBV5-1; D gene: -
CDR3 protein: CASSFLVSGANVLTF; CDR3 DNA: TGTGCCAGCAGCTTCCTAGTCTCTGGGGCCAACGTCCTGACTTTC; clone size: few; J gene: TRBJ2-6; V gene: TRBV11-2; D gene: -
CDR3 protein: CASSQDRVPSTGELFF; CDR3 DNA: TGCGCCAGCAGCCAGGACAGGGTTCCGAGCACCGGGGAGCTGTTTTTT; clone size: -; J gene: TRBJ2-2; V gene: TRBV4-3; D gene: TRBD1
CDR3 protein: CSARTSSLSGEQYF; CDR3 DNA: TGCAGTGCCCGGACTAGCTCCCTCTCGGGGGAGCAGTACTTC; clone size: few; J gene: TRBJ2-7; V gene: TRBV20-1; D gene: TRBD2
CDR3 protein: CASSLGRGAGNTIYF; CDR3 DNA: TGTGCCAGCAGTTTGGGCCGAGGGGCTGGAAACACCATATATTTT; clone size: -; J gene: TRBJ1-3; V gene: TRBV28; D gene: -
CDR3 protein: CASSLMASGQETQYF; CDR3 DNA: TGTGCCAGCAGCTTAATGGCTAGCGGGCAAGAGACCCAGTACTTC; clone size: many; J gene: TRBJ2-5; V gene: TRBV7-3; D gene: TRBD2
CDR3 protein: CASSFPQTYEQYF; CDR3 DNA: TGTGCCAGCAGCTTTCCGCAGACCTACGAGCAGTACTTC; clone size: -; J gene: TRBJ2-7; V gene: TRBV7-9; D gene: -
CDR3 protein: CASTHTAYSYNEQFF; CDR3 DNA: TGTGCCAGCACCCACACCGCATACTCCTACAATGAGCAGTTCTTC; clone size: -; J gene: TRBJ2-1; V gene: TRBV6-1; D gene: -
CDR3 protein: CASSQERYNEQFF; CDR3 DNA: TGCGCCAGCAGCCAAGAAAGGTACAATGAGCAGTTCTTC; clone size: -; J gene: TRBJ2-1; V gene: TRBV4-3; D gene: -
CDR3 protein: CASSYYSGFYNEQFF; CDR3 DNA: TGTGCCAGCAGTTACTATTCAGGCTTCTACAATGAGCAGTTCTTC; clone size: -; J gene: TRBJ2-1; V gene: TRBV6-5; D gene: -
CDR3 protein: CSVPGPLENTEAFF; CDR3 DNA: TGCAGCGTGCCGGGACCCTTAGAGAACACTGAAGCTTTCTTT; clone size: many; J gene: TRBJ1-1; V gene: TRBV29-1; D gene: -
CDR3 protein: CASCGLPFTDTQYF; CDR3 DNA: TGTGCCAGCTGCGGACTGCCCTTCACAGATACGCAGTATTTT; clone size: many; J gene: TRBJ2-3; V gene: TRBV27; D gene: -
CDR3 protein: CASSDHRVSYEQYF; CDR3 DNA: TGTGCCAGCAGTGACCACAGGGTCTCCTACGAGCAGTACTTC; clone size: -; J gene: TRBJ2-7; V gene: TRBV2; D gene: -